This T cell receptor (beta chain) was sequenced during a study of blood T cell repertoires in COVID-19. Across the whole study: The samples span acute and convalescent COVID-19 from the United States, Italy and Spain.

The table came from immunoSEQ multiplex PCR; TCRdb's copy has only in-frame clones and leaves some out. The sample carries 200,000 to 250,000 clones, approximately 87% recorded once. CDR3 length: 14 residues. Trimming at V came to 5 bases and at J to 6 bases, leaving 5 bases not matched to a gene. Germline V lookup: CDR1 SGHTA, CDR2 FQGNSA. The sequenced sample consisted of PBMCs or T cells enriched from blood (not recorded which). The sequence was collected from a woman aged 50 to 60 in a cohort exposed to, infected with or recovered from COVID-19 (not recorded which). The chain combines TRBV7-2 with TRBJ2-2, with 8 bases aligning to TRBD2. This chain's CDR3 is CASSDIAGPGELFF. The CDR3 DNA reads as TGTGCCAGCAGCGACATAGCGGGGCCCGGGGAGCTGTTTTTT.